This TCR beta chain originates from a study of CD8 T cells in Susac syndrome (dated by TCRdb to 2018 to 2020). In the study overall: Whether CD8+ T cell activation and differentiation in Susac syndrome was antigen driven was tested using repertoire sequencing. CD8+ T cell repertoire clonality was compared between more than 9 healthy donors, some 14 Susac syndrome patients and 15 multiple sclerosis patients.

RNA was extracted with the RNeasy kit and roughly 0.45 to 1 ug was reverse transcribed using random hexamers. The immunoSEQ multiplex PCR assay, which covers 54 Vbeta and 13 Jbeta segments, was used to amplify TCR beta CDR3 regions. To correct PCR amplification bias, a synthetic template baseline was used for both primer optimization and computational correction. The paper's data handling went like this. Reads were annotated to V, D and J genes according to IMGT and were analyzed with immunoSEQ Analyzer, with only productive sequences retained. Clonality was computed as one minus Shannon entropy normalized by log2 of the number of productive unique sequences. For each patient and control, public and private clones were evaluated among the 100 most prevalent clones. Clones were defined as Susac-specific if absent from the healthy and MS cohorts, from 1052 published viral clones and from other ImmuneACCESS disease sequences. TCRdb ran its own pipeline on the public reads, namely fastp trimming at Q25 and MiXCR clone calling, and kept in-frame beta chains. Here each entry gathers all rows of one CDR3 protein and keeps the most common genes and DNA. The V and J calls, along with clone size, are taken from TCRdb and not from the paper's own processing. The sample has about 150,000 distinct CDR3 sequences on record, around 95% of them singletons. The ten largest clones add up to more than 0.2% of the sample.

Peripheral blood CD8+ and CD4+ T cells from healthy donors, Susac syndrome patients and multiple sclerosis patients were profiled using high-throughput TCR beta sequencing. Treatment-naive patients with stable or active relapsing-remitting disease fulfilling revised McDonald criteria were used as multiple sclerosis controls. Bulk CD8+ and CD4+ T cells were purified magnetically by negative isolation, whereas CD8+ TEMRA cells were enriched by FACS. Blood was drawn into EDTA tubes, processed within 24 hours, and PBMCs were isolated by density gradient centrifugation. PBMCs intended for TCR sequencing were cryopreserved in liquid nitrogen and were subsequently thawed in a 37 degrees C water bath. The sorted or isolated CD4+, CD8+ and CD8+ TEMRA cells reached a purity of at least 90%. Concerning this clonotype: Its antigen target is currently unknown. Base quality data are lacking; no much larger clone is found one base away.

The germline V gene (reference sequence) provides CDR1 GTSNPN and CDR2 SVGIG. Counted from cysteine to phenylalanine, this CDR3 has 14 amino acids. Left in the record is the CDR3 DNA by itself, 42 bases read in frame from the first base. V is pruned by 5 bases and J by 2 bases, leaving 7 bases of the junction without a gene match. Study-wide conclusions, independent of this receptor: The number of individuals in the TCR sequencing and HLA analysis was acknowledged as relatively small.

The sequence links TRBV30 to TRBJ2-5; the central 8 bases match TRBD2. Material for sequencing was CD8+ T cells from PBMCs. The receptor's source is a human donor with multiple sclerosis. Here is the DNA: TGTGCCTGGTATTCACGGGGGGGGCAAGAGACCCAGTACTTC. It encodes CAWYSRGGQETQYF.